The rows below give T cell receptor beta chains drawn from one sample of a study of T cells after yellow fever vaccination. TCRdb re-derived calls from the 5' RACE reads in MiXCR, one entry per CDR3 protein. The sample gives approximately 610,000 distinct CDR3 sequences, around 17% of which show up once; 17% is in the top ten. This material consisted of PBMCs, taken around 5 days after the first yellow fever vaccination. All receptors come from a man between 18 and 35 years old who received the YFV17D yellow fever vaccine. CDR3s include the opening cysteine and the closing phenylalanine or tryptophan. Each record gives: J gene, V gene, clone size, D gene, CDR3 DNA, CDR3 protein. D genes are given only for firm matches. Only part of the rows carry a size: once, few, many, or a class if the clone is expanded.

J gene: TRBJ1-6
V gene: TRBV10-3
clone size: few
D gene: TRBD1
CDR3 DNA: TGTGCCATCAGCATGGACAGGGTTAATTCACCCCTCCACTTT
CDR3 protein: CAISMDRVNSPLHF

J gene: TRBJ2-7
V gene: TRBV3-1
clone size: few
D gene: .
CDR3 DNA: TGTGCCAGCAGCCCACTAGGGACGGGCAGCTCCTACGAGCAGTACTTC
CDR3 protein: CASSPLGTGSSYEQYF

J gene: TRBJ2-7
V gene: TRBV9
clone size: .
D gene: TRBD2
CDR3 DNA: TGTGCCAGCAGCGTCGGGGGGGCCCTAGCCGAGCAGTACTTC
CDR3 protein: CASSVGGALAEQYF

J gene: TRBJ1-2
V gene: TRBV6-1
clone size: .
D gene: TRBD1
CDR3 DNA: TGTGCCAGCAGTGAGGGGGACAGTGCGGCGGGCTACACCTTC
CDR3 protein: CASSEGDSAAGYTF

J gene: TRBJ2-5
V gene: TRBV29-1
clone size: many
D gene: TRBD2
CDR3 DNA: TGCAGCGTTGAGGGGGAATCTGACGGGGGGACCCAAGAGACCCAGTACTTC
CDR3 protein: CSVEGESDGGTQETQYF

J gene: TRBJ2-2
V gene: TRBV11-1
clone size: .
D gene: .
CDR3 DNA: TGTGCCAGCAGCACCCTACGCCCGGGACTCTCGAACACCGGGGAGCTGTTTTTT
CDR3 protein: CASSTLRPGLSNTGELFF

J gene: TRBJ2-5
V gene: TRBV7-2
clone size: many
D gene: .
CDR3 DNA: TGTGCCAGCAGCCGGGGTGGGGAGGAGACCCAGTACTTC
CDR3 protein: CASSRGGEETQYF

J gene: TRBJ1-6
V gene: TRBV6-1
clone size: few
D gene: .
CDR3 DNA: TGTGCCAGCAGCTCGACCGTCTTTAGGGAGACCTATAATTCACCCCTCCACTTT
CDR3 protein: CASSSTVFRETYNSPLHF

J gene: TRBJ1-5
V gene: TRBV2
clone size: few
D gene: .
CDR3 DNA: TGTGCCAGGGGGGAGGGGATTCGGGGACAGCCCCAGCATTTT
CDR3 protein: CARGEGIRGQPQHF

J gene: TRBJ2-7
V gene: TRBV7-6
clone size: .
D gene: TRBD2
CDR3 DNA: TGTGCCAGCAGCACCCGGGGAGGGGCGAGGGAGCAGTACTTC
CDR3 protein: CASSTRGGAREQYF

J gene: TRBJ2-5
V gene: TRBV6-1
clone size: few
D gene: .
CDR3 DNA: TGTGCCAGCAGTGAAAACCGGGGGGAGACCCAGTACTTC
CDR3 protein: CASSENRGETQYF

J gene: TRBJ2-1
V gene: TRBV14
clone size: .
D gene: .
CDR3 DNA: TGTGCCAGCAGTCAACAATTGACAGGGACTCGCGAGCAGTTCTTC
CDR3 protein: CASSQQLTGTREQFF

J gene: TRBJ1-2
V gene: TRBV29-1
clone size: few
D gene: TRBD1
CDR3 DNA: TGCAGCGTCCCGGGACAGGGGGCGGATGGCTACACCTTC
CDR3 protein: CSVPGQGADGYTF

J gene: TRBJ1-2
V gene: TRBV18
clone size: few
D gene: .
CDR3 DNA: TGTGCCAGCTCACCCAGTGAAGGAGGGCTTCATGGCTACACCTTC
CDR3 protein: CASSPSEGGLHGYTF

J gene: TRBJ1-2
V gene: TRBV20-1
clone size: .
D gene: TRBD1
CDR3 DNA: TGCAGTGCTACCCTACTTCAGACAGGGCGTGGGAACTATGGCTACACCTTC
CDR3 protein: CSATLLQTGRGNYGYTF

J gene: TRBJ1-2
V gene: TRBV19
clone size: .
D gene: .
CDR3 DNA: TGTGCCAGTAGCCGTGGGGATGACTATGGCTACACCTTC
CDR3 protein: CASSRGDDYGYTF

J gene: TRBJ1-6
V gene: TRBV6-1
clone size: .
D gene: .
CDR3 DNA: TGTGCCAGCAGTGAACTGTTAGCCTACGGCACGGGACTGTATTCACCCCTCCACTTT
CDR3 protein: CASSELLAYGTGLYSPLHF

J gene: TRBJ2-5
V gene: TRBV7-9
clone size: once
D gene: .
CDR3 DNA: TGTGCCAGCAGCCCGGCGATTCGAGGGAAGCAAGAGACCCAGTACTTC
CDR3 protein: CASSPAIRGKQETQYF

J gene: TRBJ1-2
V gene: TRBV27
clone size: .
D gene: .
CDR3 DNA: TGTGCCAGCAGTTTTTGGGGCACAACTTGGGATGGCTACACCTTC
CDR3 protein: CASSFWGTTWDGYTF

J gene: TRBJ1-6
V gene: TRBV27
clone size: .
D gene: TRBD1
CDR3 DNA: TGTGCCAGCAGTTTATCCGGAGACAGGGTGGATTCACCCCTCCACTTT
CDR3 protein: CASSLSGDRVDSPLHF

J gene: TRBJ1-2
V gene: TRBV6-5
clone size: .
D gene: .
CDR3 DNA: TGTGCCAGCAGTTACGGTGCGGGGGCGGGCTATGGCTACACCTTC
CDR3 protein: CASSYGAGAGYGYTF

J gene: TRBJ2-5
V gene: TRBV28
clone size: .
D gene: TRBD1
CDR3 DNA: TGTGCCAGCAGGGAGTTAGGACAGGGAAAGACCCAGTACTTC
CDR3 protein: CASRELGQGKTQYF

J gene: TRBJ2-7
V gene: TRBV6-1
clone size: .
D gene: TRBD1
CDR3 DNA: TGTGCCAGCAGAACAGGGGCTCCCTACGAGCAGTACTTC
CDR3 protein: CASRTGAPYEQYF

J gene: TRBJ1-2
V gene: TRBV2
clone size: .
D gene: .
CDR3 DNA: TGTGCCAGCAGTGATTGGGTTGCTGGCTATGGCTACACCTTC
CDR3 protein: CASSDWVAGYGYTF

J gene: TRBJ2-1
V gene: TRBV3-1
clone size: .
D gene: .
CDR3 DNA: TGTGCCAGCAGTTCAGCTCTTGTGTCCTACAATGAGCAGTTCTTC
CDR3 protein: CASSSALVSYNEQFF

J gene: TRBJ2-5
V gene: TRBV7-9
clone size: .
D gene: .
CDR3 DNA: TGTGCCAGCAGCTTAGCTAACTACCAAGAGACCCAGTACTTC
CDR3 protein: CASSLANYQETQYF

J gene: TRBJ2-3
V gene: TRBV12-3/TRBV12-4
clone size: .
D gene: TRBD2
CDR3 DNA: TGTGCCAGCAGTTTAAGCGGGACCCCGGATACGCAGTATTTT
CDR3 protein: CASSLSGTPDTQYF

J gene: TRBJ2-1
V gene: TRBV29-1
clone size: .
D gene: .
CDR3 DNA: TGCAGCGTTATTCGGCCGATCTCCTACAATGAGCAGTTCTTC
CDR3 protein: CSVIRPISYNEQFF

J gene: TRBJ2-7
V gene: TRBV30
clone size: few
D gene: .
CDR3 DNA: TGTGCCTGGACGGGGACCTACGAGCAGTACTTC
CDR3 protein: CAWTGTYEQYF

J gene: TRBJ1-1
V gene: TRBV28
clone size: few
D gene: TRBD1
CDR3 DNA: TGTGCCAGCAGTGCCCTCGGGACAGGGGCCAAAGCTTTCTTT
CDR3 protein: CASSALGTGAKAFF

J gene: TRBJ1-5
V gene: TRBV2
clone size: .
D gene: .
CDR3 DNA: TGTGCCAGCAGAAAGGAAGGATTTTTCGGCAATCAGCCCCAGCATTTT
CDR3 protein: CASRKEGFFGNQPQHF

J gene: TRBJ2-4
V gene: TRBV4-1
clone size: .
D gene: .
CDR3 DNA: TGCGCCAGCAGCCAAGATCAAACGGTTAGCATTCAGTACTTC
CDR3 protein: CASSQDQTVSIQYF

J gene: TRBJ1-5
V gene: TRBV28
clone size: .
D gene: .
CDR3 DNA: TGTGCCAGCAGTTCCCCGGGGCTGCCCCAGCATTTT
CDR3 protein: CASSSPGLPQHF

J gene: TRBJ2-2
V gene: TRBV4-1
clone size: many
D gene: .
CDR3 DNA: TGCGCCAGCAGCCAATTCGGCGGGGAGCTGTTTTTT
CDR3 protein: CASSQFGGELFF

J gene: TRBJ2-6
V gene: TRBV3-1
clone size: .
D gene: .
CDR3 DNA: TGTGCCAGCAGCCAAGTATTCGGCTCTGGGGCCAACGTCCTGACTTTC
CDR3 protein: CASSQVFGSGANVLTF

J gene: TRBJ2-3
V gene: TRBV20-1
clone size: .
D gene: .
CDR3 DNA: TGCAGTGCTAGCGGGGGGCGCACAGATACGCAGTATTTT
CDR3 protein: CSASGGRTDTQYF

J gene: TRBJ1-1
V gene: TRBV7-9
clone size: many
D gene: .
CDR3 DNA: TGTGCCAGCAGCCTCCAGGGGTCGAACACTGAAGCTTTCTTT
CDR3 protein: CASSLQGSNTEAFF

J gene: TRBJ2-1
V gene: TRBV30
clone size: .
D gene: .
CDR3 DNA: TGTGCCTGGATGTGGCAGAGCTCCTACAATGAGCAGTTCTTC
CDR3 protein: CAWMWQSSYNEQFF

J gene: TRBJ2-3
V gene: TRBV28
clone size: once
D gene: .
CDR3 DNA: TGTGCCAGCAGCCTGGTTAGGGGCTCGGGAGATACGCAGTATTTT
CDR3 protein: CASSLVRGSGDTQYF

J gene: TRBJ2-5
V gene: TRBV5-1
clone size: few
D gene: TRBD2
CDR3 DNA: TGCGCCAGCAAGAGGGGCCCTAGCGGGGGGGCCTTAGAGACCCAGTACTTC
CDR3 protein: CASKRGPSGGALETQYF

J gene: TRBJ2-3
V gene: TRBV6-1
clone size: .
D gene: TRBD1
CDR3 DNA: TGTGCCAGCAGCAACACAGGGGAAGGCACAGATACGCAGTATTTT
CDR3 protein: CASSNTGEGTDTQYF

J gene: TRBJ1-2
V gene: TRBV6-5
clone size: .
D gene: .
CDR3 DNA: TGTGCCAGCAGTTACGATCAAAATTCGGCGAGCTCCCATGGCTACACCTTC
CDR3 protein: CASSYDQNSASSHGYTF

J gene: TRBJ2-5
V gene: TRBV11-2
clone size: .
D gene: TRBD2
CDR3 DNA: TGTGCCAGCAGCTTAACTAGCGGGGGGTTAAGCGAGACCCAGTACTTC
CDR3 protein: CASSLTSGGLSETQYF

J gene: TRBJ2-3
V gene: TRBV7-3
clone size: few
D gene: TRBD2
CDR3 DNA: TGTGCCAGCAGCTCCAACCGGGGGGGAAGAGTCACAGATACGCAGTATTTT
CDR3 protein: CASSSNRGGRVTDTQYF

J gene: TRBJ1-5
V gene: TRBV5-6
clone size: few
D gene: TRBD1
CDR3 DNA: TGTGCCAGCAGTTCCCAGGGGGCATATCAGCCCCAGCATTTT
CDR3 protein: CASSSQGAYQPQHF

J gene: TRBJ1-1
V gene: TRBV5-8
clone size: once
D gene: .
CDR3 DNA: TGTGCCAGCAGCTCCCCAGGGGAGGGGACTGAAGCTTTCTTT
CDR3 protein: CASSSPGEGTEAFF

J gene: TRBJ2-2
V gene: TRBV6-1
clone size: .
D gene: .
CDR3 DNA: TGTGCCAGCAAGGTTTCGAGGTCGAACACCGGGGAGCTGTTTTTT
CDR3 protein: CASKVSRSNTGELFF

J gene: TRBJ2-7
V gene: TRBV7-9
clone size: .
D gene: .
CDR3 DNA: TGTGCCAGCAGCTTAGAATTCGTTGGACGGCAGTACTTC
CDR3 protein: CASSLEFVGRQYF

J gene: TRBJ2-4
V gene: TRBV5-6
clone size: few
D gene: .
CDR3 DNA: TGTGCCAGCAGCTTGCGCGGGGTCAAAAACATTCAGTACTTC
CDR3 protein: CASSLRGVKNIQYF

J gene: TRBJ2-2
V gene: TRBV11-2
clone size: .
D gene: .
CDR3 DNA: TGTGCCAGCAGTTATTACCGGGAGCTGTTTTTT
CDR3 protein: CASSYYRELFF

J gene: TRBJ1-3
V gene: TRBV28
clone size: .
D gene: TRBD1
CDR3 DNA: TGTGCCAGCAGTTCTACAGGGGGAGGAAACACCATATATTTT
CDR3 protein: CASSSTGGGNTIYF

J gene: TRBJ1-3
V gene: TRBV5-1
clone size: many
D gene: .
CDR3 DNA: TGCGCCAGCAGCTTGAGGGACACCTCTGGAAACACCATATATTTT
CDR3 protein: CASSLRDTSGNTIYF

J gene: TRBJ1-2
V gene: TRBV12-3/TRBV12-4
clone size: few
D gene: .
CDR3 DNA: TGTGCCAGCAGGGGTGGGACTGGCTACACCTTC
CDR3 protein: CASRGGTGYTF